A single sample is the source of the 25 T cell receptor beta chains below, sequenced in a study of blood T cell repertoires in COVID-19. This table comes from immunoSEQ multiplex PCR, and its TCRdb copy is limited to in-frame clones, with some not included. The sample holds more than 300,000 clones, 80% to 90% seen once. Specimen: peripheral blood. These receptors all come from a woman between 45 and 60 years old with acute or convalescent COVID-19.

This rearrangement joins TRBV5-5 to TRBJ2-1, with a tentative D call TRBD2 (6 bases). In germline, CDR1 is SGHKS, CDR2 YYEKEE (reference sequence). Trimming took off 6 bases at V and 1 base at J, with 11 bases between the two ends. The CDR3 length is 14 residues. This CDR3 reads CASTLAVSYNEQFF. The CDR3 DNA is TGTGCCAGCACATTAGCGGTATCCTACAATGAGCAGTTCTTC.

This clone has just one count. Other DNA variants within this sample encode the same CDR3. V gene TRBV15 combines with J gene TRBJ2-5; D perhaps matches TRBD1 (6 bases). This CDR3 spans 14 amino acids. V dropped 1 base and J dropped 2 bases, with 8 bases sitting between them. Germline values: CDR1 LNHNV, CDR2 YYDKDF (reference sequence). CDR3 region: CATSRGGQQETQYF. CDR3 sequence (DNA): TGTGCCACCAGCAGAGGCGGACAGCAAGAGACCCAGTACTTC.

This chain connects TRBV11-2 to TRBJ2-7, with D unresolved. Looked up from germline, CDR1 is SGHAT and CDR2 is FQNNGV. This CDR3 is built from 15 residues. The V gene lost 3 bases and the J gene lost 0 bases, with 12 bases spanning the gap. CDR3 in DNA: TGTGCCAGCAGCTTCCCCGGAGCACCCTCCTACGAGCAGTACGTC. Amino acid sequence: CASSFPGAPSYEQYV.

As to this clone: At one end the junction does not follow the germline gene, possibly because of a read error. The chain recombines TRBV11-2 with TRBJ1-4; D is ambiguous. The CDR3 covers 12 residues. CDR1 is SGHAT, CDR2 FQNNGV, per germline. In nucleotides, the CDR3 is TGTGCCAGCAGGTTAGGTAGTGAAAAACTGTTTTTT. Its protein is CASRLGSEKLFF.

The chain recombines TRBV4-1 with TRBJ2-4; 7 bases match TRBD1. CDR3 length equals 17 residues. The ends lost 0 bases at V and 0 bases at J; junction bases unmatched: 5. The V gene's germline CDR1 is MGHRA and CDR2 YSYEKL. DNA of the CDR3: TGCGCCAGCAGCCAAGATGAGGGACAGCTAGCCAAAAACATTCAGTACTTC. It specifies CASSQDEGQLAKNIQYF.

The DNA of the CDR3 is TGTGCCAGCAGCGCGTCTAGCGTGGGCGAGCAGTACTTC. Translated, it gives CASSASSVGEQYF. The gene calls are TRBV9 and TRBJ2-7, with D perhaps TRBD2 (6 bases). The V end lost 3 bases, the J end lost 6 bases, and 13 bases lay between the germline ends. The CDR3 extends over 13 amino acids. Germline V gene lookup returns CDR1 SGDLS and CDR2 YYNGEE.

This sequence joins TRBV3-1 (or the pseudogene TRBV3-2) and TRBJ1-2; D uncertain. Germline V gene data show CDR1 as LGHDT and CDR2 as YNNKEL (reference sequence). The CDR3 is made up of 14 amino acids. V dropped 0 bases and J dropped 4 bases, with 9 bases sitting between them. The CDR3 sequence is CASSQDSTAYGYTF. CDR3 DNA sequence: TGTGCCAGCAGCCAAGACAGCACAGCCTATGGCTACACCTTC.

This chain connects TRBV5-5 to TRBJ2-2; TRBD2 matches 9 bases. The CDR3 runs 16 residues. Germline V gene data show CDR1 as SGHKS and CDR2 as YYEKEE (reference sequence). V shed 3 bases and J 4 bases; nucleotides not matched to a gene: 7. The CDR3 DNA follows: TGTGCCAGCAGCTCACTAGCGGGTACGGCCACCGGGGAGCTGTTTTTT. Protein sequence: CASSSLAGTATGELFF.

This rearrangement joins TRBV11-2 to TRBJ2-7; D perhaps matches TRBD2 (6 bases). Germline lookup yields CDR1 SGHAT and CDR2 FQNNGV. This CDR3 contains 14 residues. With 1 base removed from V and 3 bases from J, the gap between germline ends came to 10 bases. CDR3 residues: CASSLGGLGYEQYF. Here the CDR3 DNA reads TGTGCCAGCAGCTTAGGGGGACTCGGCTACGAGCAGTACTTC.

This chain links TRBV30 with TRBJ1-6; 9 positions agree with TRBD1. The germline V gene has CDR1 GTSNPN and CDR2 SVGIG (reference sequence). V lost 6 bases and J lost 8; bases outside the gene matches: 11. The CDR3 length is 15 residues. CDR3 sequence reads: CACLQQGARDSPLHF. Here the CDR3 DNA reads TGTGCCTGTCTTCAACAGGGGGCCAGGGATTCACCCCTCCACTTT.

Here the CDR3 DNA reads TGTGCCAGCAGCTTAGTGGGCGACCAACGGGGCTATGGCTACACCTTC. Protein sequence: CASSLVGDQRGYGYTF. The chain joins TRBV11-2 to TRBJ1-2; unclear D gene. Trimming removed 1 base at V and 4 bases at J, with 16 bases between. The germline V gene has CDR1 SGHAT and CDR2 FQNNGV. This CDR3 is 16 amino acids long.

This clone occurred a few times. The chain combines TRBV19 with TRBJ2-5; possible D gene TRBD2, 6 bases. CDR1 LNHDA and CDR2 SQIVND come from the germline V gene (reference sequence). This CDR3 comprises 14 residues. The germline V and J ends were trimmed by 5 bases and 5 bases, with 15 bases remaining between them. In DNA form, the CDR3 reads TGTGCCAGTAGTCCCGGGAGTTCCCGGGAGACCCAGTACTTC. Translated: CASSPGSSRETQYF.

Of note for this clone: At the DNA level, this CDR3 is encoded by other sequences in the same sample as well. This chain uses TRBV7-2 with TRBJ2-4; 9 bases fit TRBD1. Germline V gives CDR1 SGHTA, CDR2 FQGNSA. This CDR3 is built from 17 residues. Trimming took 6 bases from V and 1 from J; bases not matched to a gene: 10. The CDR3 reads CASSPVPGTGAKNIQYF. The CDR3 DNA follows: TGTGCCAGCAGTCCCGTCCCCGGGACAGGGGCCAAAAACATTCAGTACTTC.

This chain's CDR3 is CSARMSDGYTF. The DNA of the CDR3 is TGCAGTGCTAGAATGTCGGATGGCTACACCTTC. V is TRBV20-1 and J is TRBJ1-2; D uncertain. V gave up 2 bases and J gave up 6 bases, with 7 bases separating them. Germline CDR1 DFQATT, CDR2 SNEGSKA (reference sequence). This CDR3 comprises 11 residues.

The chain employs TRBV29-1 and TRBJ1-6; 8 bases line up with TRBD1. This CDR3 contains 17 residues. Germline V gene sequence: CDR1 SQVTM, CDR2 ANQGSEA. J was trimmed by 7 bases and V by 4 bases; bases with no gene match: 15. The CDR3 sequence: CSVGRDRPPGENSPLHF. The DNA of the CDR3 is TGCAGCGTTGGCCGGGACAGGCCCCCTGGAGAGAATTCACCCCTCCACTTT.

V usage is TRBV5-1 and J usage is TRBJ2-1, with D perhaps matching TRBD2 (5 bases). Germline values: CDR1 SGHRS, CDR2 YFSETQ. Deletions cut 4 bases from V and 6 bases from J, with 8 bases between. CDR3 length: 12 amino acids. CDR3 region: CASSREGNEQFF. The CDR3, as DNA: TGCGCCAGCAGCCGAGAGGGCAATGAGCAGTTCTTC.

The chain couples TRBV30 to TRBJ1-2; D unclear. The CDR3 has 12 residues. V was pared by 2 bases and J by 4 bases, with 8 bases between. From germline, CDR1 is GTSNPN and CDR2 SVGIG (reference sequence). The CDR3 protein is CAWSMAVYGYTF. DNA of the CDR3: TGTGCCTGGAGTATGGCGGTCTATGGCTACACCTTC.

The chain employs TRBV7-2 and TRBJ2-3, with TRBD1 identical over 7 bases. The germline V gene encodes CDR1 SGHTA and CDR2 FQGNSA. The junction had 6 bases not matched to a gene; V was cut back by 0 bases and J by 0 bases. The length of the CDR3 is 17 residues. CDR3 protein: CASSLAQGGFSTDTQYF. The CDR3 DNA is TGTGCCAGCAGCTTAGCTCAAGGGGGCTTTAGCACAGATACGCAGTATTTT.

Concerning this clone: The junction departs from the called germline gene at one end, perhaps through a read error. The CDR3 region is CASSLGHTEAFF. The DNA for the CDR3 is TGTGCCAGCAGTCTTGGACACACCGAAGCTTTCTTT. J is TRBJ1-1 and V is TRBV2; weak D call: TRBD1 (5 bases). CDR1 is SNHLY and CDR2 is FYNNEI in the germline V gene. The CDR3 consists of 12 residues.

The chain is built from TRBV5-1 and TRBJ2-1; 7 nucleotides agree with TRBD1. The ends lost 1 base at V and 5 bases at J; junction bases unmatched: 6. Germline V gene lookup returns CDR1 SGHRS and CDR2 YFSETQ. This CDR3 has 15 residues. The CDR3 spells CASSLRGGRDNEQFF. DNA of the CDR3: TGCGCCAGCAGCTTGCGAGGGGGCCGAGACAATGAGCAGTTCTTC.

The chain is built from TRBV4-3 and TRBJ1-3; tentatively, D is TRBD1 (5 bases). The germline gives CDR1 LGHNA, CDR2 YSLEER. The ends were cut back, 8 bases at V and 0 bases at J, with 14 bases in the middle. CDR3 length: 15 amino acids. This CDR3 reads CASSTGTTSGNTIYF. CDR3 sequence (DNA): TGCGCCAGCTCCACAGGAACTACCTCTGGAAACACCATATATTTT.

The chain employs TRBV18 and TRBJ2-1; 8 nucleotides agree with TRBD2. This CDR3 spans 15 amino acids. The V gene end was trimmed by 3 bases and the J gene end by 2 bases; junction bases not matched to a gene: 3. CDR1 KGHSH and CDR2 LQKENI come from the germline V gene. This CDR3 reads CASSPTSATYNEQFF. The CDR3 region has the DNA TGTGCCAGCTCACCGACTAGCGCTACCTACAATGAGCAGTTCTTC.

The V and J genes are TRBV7-3 and TRBJ1-1; D is unclear. This CDR3 is built from 14 residues. Germline V gene data show CDR1 as SGHTA and CDR2 as FQGTGA. V was clipped by 0 bases and J by 3 bases, with 8 bases between them. The CDR3 region has the DNA TGTGCCAGCAGCTTAACCCATGGAGACACTGAAGCTTTCTTT. Amino acids: CASSLTHGDTEAFF.

This clone was seen once. The chain has TRBV5-1 and TRBJ1-1, with 9 bases identical to TRBD1. CDR3 length equals 14 residues. Germline V gives CDR1 SGHRS, CDR2 YFSETQ. Losses at the gene ends were 5 bases for V and 4 bases for J; bases not matched to a gene: 6. The CDR3 DNA follows: TGCGCCAGCAGGGGACAGGGAACGAGCACTGAAGCTTTCTTT. Protein product: CASRGQGTSTEAFF. The full variable domain, its missing parts supplied by reference TRBV5-1 and TRBJ1-1, is KAGVTQTPRYLIKTRGQQVTLSCSPISGHRSVSWYQQTPGQGLQFLFEYFSETQRNKGNFPGRFSGRQFSNSRSEMNVSTLELGDSALYLCASRGQGTSTEAFFGQGTRLTVV.

The genes are TRBV25-1 and TRBJ1-1, with a weak D call TRBD1 (6 bases). V lost 6 bases and J 3 bases, leaving 8 bases between the germline ends. Germline V lookup: CDR1 MGHDK, CDR2 SYGVNS. The CDR3 length is 12 residues. The CDR3 DNA sequence: TGTGCCAGCAGAGGGACACACACTGAAGCTTTCTTT. Its translation: CASRGTHTEAFF.